The 24 T cell receptor beta chains presented below share a single source sample, sequenced in a study of T-cell memory formation after mild COVID-19. TCRdb ran MiXCR on the 5' RACE reads and lists one entry per CDR3 protein. The sample shows about 210,000 distinct CDR3 sequences, under 30% of them seen only once. The sample was PBMCs or a T cell subset sorted from them (not recorded which). The receptors derive from an adult woman who had mild COVID-19 (a few samples of this study predate the infection). Cell type and time point are not known.

This clonotype occurred a few times. In DNA, the CDR3 is TGTGCCAGTAGTATGATTCGGGGGCCGTACAATGAGCAGTTCTTC. Protein sequence: CASSMIRGPYNEQFF. The rearrangement uses TRBV19 and TRBJ2-1, with D perhaps TRBD1 or TRBD2 (6 bases each). CDR3 length: 15 amino acids. V lost 3 bases and J lost 4, with 13 bases in between. Germline V gives CDR1 LNHDA, CDR2 SQIVND (reference sequence). Drawing the rest from reference TRBV19 and TRBJ2-1, the complete variable domain is DGGITQSPKYLFRKEGQNVTLSCEQNLNHDAMYWYRQDPGQGLRLIYYSQIVNDFQKGDIAEGYSVSREKKESFPLTVTSAQKNPTAFYLCASSMIRGPYNEQFFGPGTRLTVL.

This clonotype was found a few times. The gene calls are TRBV7-8 and TRBJ2-2; the match to TRBD2 covers 9 bases. This CDR3 comprises 18 residues. Germline trimming cut 7 bases from V and 4 bases from J; bases unmatched to any gene: 16. Germline CDR1 and CDR2: SGHVS and FQNEAQ. CDR3 in DNA: TGTGCCAGCACCCTACGCGTGGCGGGGGGGAGGGTCACCGGGGAGCTGTTTTTT. It translates to CASTLRVAGGRVTGELFF.

The chain uses TRBV27 and TRBJ1-2, with 9 positions matching TRBD1. V dropped 3 bases and J dropped 7; count of bases not matched to a gene: 6. The CDR3 contains 14 residues. Per the germline V gene, CDR1 is MNHEY and CDR2 is SMNVEV (reference sequence). The CDR3 is CASSFTTGGSGYTF. CDR3 nucleotides: TGTGCCAGCAGTTTTACCACAGGGGGCTCTGGCTACACCTTC.

The J gene is TRBJ1-2, the V gene TRBV12-3 or TRBV12-4; the D is unclear. CDR3 length equals 13 residues. The ends were cut back, 4 bases at V and 8 bases at J, with 14 bases in the middle. The CDR3 sequence: CASSYGRRNGYTF. CDR3 coding DNA: TGTGCCAGCAGTTATGGTCGCAGAAACGGCTACACCTTC.

The rearrangement uses TRBV12-3 or TRBV12-4 and TRBJ2-3; maybe TRBD2 (7 bases). V was clipped by 4 bases and J by 2 bases, with 10 bases between them. This CDR3 has 14 amino acids. For the CDR3, the DNA is TGTGCCAGCAGTTGGGGGGGCCTCACAGATACGCAGTATTTT. This codes for CASSWGGLTDTQYF.

The chain has TRBV20-1 and TRBJ1-3; 8 bases align to TRBD1. Trimming at V came to 1 base and at J to 4 bases, leaving 3 bases not matched to a gene. Germline V gene lookup returns CDR1 DFQATT and CDR2 SNEGSKA (reference sequence). This CDR3 comprises 14 residues. This chain's CDR3 is CSARAGQGGNTIYF. DNA for the CDR3: TGCAGTGCTAGAGCTGGACAGGGCGGAAACACCATATATTTT.

This clonotype was counted between two and nine times. The chain links TRBV20-1 to TRBJ1-2, with unresolved D. The CDR3 sequence is 13 residues long. Germline CDR1 and CDR2: DFQATT and SNEGSKA (reference sequence). V was shortened by 0 bases and J by 4 bases, with 9 bases between the two germline ends. The CDR3 DNA follows: TGCAGTGCTAGAGATAGGACTCCCTATGGCTACACCTTC. Translating gives CSARDRTPYGYTF.

This clonotype has only a few counts. This chain uses TRBV5-1 with TRBJ2-7; D ambiguous. The CDR3 length is 15 residues. Germline CDR1 is SGHRS and CDR2 is YFSETQ. The V and J ends lost 0 bases and 0 bases respectively, with 10 bases between them. The CDR3 here is CASSLVGISSYEQYF. In DNA, the CDR3 is TGCGCCAGCAGCTTGGTGGGGATTAGCTCCTACGAGCAGTACTTC.

The chain couples TRBV11-2 to TRBJ2-1; TRBD2 is a possible D gene (6 bases). Germline lookup yields CDR1 SGHAT and CDR2 FQNNGV. CDR3 length equals 14 residues. The ends were cut back, 5 bases at V and 0 bases at J, with 8 bases in the middle. The CDR3 DNA reads as TGTGCCAGCAGCCACGGGAGCTCCTACAATGAGCAGTTCTTC. Translated: CASSHGSSYNEQFF.

This clonotype was recorded a few times. This chain connects TRBV5-1 to TRBJ1-3, with D possibly being TRBD1 (5 bases). Trimming stripped 4 bases from V and 4 bases from J, with 9 bases between. Germline V gene lookup returns CDR1 SGHRS and CDR2 YFSETQ. The CDR3 sequence is 13 residues long. The CDR3 loop is CASSPNRGNTIYF. The DNA for the CDR3 is TGCGCCAGCAGCCCGAACAGGGGAAACACCATATATTTT.

This clonotype was counted a few times. J is TRBJ1-1 and V is TRBV7-2; 8 bases are a match to TRBD1. With V trimmed by 4 bases and J by 5 bases, 18 bases remained unmatched. The CDR3 runs to 18 residues. Germline V gene sequence: CDR1 SGHTA, CDR2 FQGNSA. The CDR3 region has the DNA TGTGCCAGCAGCTCCACTCCAGGGGGCGCATTCCGGCCGACTGAAGCTTTCTTT. Its translation: CASSSTPGGAFRPTEAFF.

V usage is TRBV5-1 and J usage is TRBJ2-5; 10 nucleotides match TRBD2. The CDR3 consists of 18 residues. Trimming at V came to 5 bases and at J to 1 base, leaving 14 bases not matched to a gene. The germline gives CDR1 SGHRS, CDR2 YFSETQ. The CDR3 DNA reads as TGCGCCAGCAGACAAACAGCGGGGGGGCTTAGGTCCCAAGAGACCCAGTACTTC. This encodes CASRQTAGGLRSQETQYF.

This clonotype was counted only a few times. The chain uses TRBV7-8 and TRBJ2-7, with TRBD1 matching 7 bases. The V segment lost 2 bases and the J segment 1 base; nucleotides outside the gene matches: 5. Germline lookup yields CDR1 SGHVS and CDR2 FQNEAQ. The CDR3 runs 15 residues. The CDR3, as DNA: TGTGCCAGCAGCTTATTACGGACAGGATCCTACGAGCAGTACTTC. This gives the protein CASSLLRTGSYEQYF.

In this sample, this clonotype turned up a few times. The chain carries TRBV27 and TRBJ2-1; 7 nucleotides align to TRBD1. V lost 6 bases to trimming and J lost 5 bases; unmatched junction nucleotides: 13. CDR1 MNHEY and CDR2 SMNVEV come from the germline V gene (reference sequence). The CDR3 spans 16 residues. CDR3 residues: CASSRITNRGNNEQFF. CDR3 DNA: TGTGCCAGCAGCCGAATAACTAACAGGGGCAACAATGAGCAGTTCTTC.

This clonotype was seen a few times. V is TRBV9 and J is TRBJ2-1; the D gene could be TRBD1 or TRBD2 (5 bases each). This CDR3 is 14 amino acids long. Germline loops: CDR1 SGDLS, CDR2 YYNGEE. V shed 4 bases and J shed 4 bases, with 12 bases lying between them. DNA for the CDR3: TGTGCCAGCAGCCCCCATGAGGGGTACAATGAGCAGTTCTTC. Translated: CASSPHEGYNEQFF. The whole variable domain, filled in from reference TRBV9 and TRBJ2-1, reads DSGVTQTPKHLITATGQRVTLRCSPRSGDLSVYWYQQSLDQGLQFLIQYYNGEERAKGNILERFSAQQFPDLHSELNLSSLELGDSALYFCASSPHEGYNEQFFGPGTRLTVL.

The chain's CDR3 is CASKGDYSTDTQYF. The CDR3 DNA reads TGTGCCAGTAAAGGGGACTACAGCACAGATACGCAGTATTTT. The V call is TRBV6-5, the J call TRBJ2-3, with 7 nucleotides matching TRBD2. CDR1 is MNHEY, CDR2 SVGAGI, per germline. V lost 9 bases to trimming and J lost 0 bases; unmatched junction nucleotides: 6. The CDR3 covers 14 residues.

The gene calls are TRBV10-3 and TRBJ2-7; TRBD2 matches 10 bases. The V gene's germline CDR1 is ENHRY and CDR2 SYGVKD. The V gene end was trimmed by 0 bases and the J gene end by 4 bases; junction bases not matched to a gene: 6. The CDR3 contains 16 residues. The CDR3 loop is CAISESLASGRYEQYF. Here the CDR3 DNA reads TGTGCCATCAGTGAGTCTCTTGCTAGCGGGAGATACGAGCAGTACTTC.

This clonotype came up a few times. The chain links TRBV6-5 to TRBJ1-5; TRBD1 is a possible D gene (5 bases). V was trimmed by 7 bases and J by 6 bases, leaving 13 bases between them. Germline-derived CDR1 and CDR2 are MNHEY and SVGAGI. There are 13 residues in the CDR3. In DNA, the CDR3 is TGTGCCAGCAAAACCAGGGATGGTCAGCCCCAGCATTTT. Protein sequence: CASKTRDGQPQHF.

This clonotype appeared a few times. This chain uses TRBV12-3 or TRBV12-4 with TRBJ1-1, with D unresolved. V shed 2 bases and J shed 1 base, with 14 bases lying between them. This CDR3 comprises 16 residues. CDR3 nucleotide sequence: TGTGCCAGCAGTTTAACGCTGCTGGGGTCGAACACTGAAGCTTTCTTT. Its translation: CASSLTLLGSNTEAFF.

This clonotype was seen a few times. The genes are TRBV4-1 and TRBJ1-5; D ambiguous. Germline V lookup: CDR1 MGHRA, CDR2 YSYEKL. Trimming removed 0 bases from V and 0 bases from J, with 12 bases in between. This CDR3 is 17 amino acids long. The CDR3 bases are TGCGCCAGCAGCCAAGAAGGGCCAAGTTATAGCAATCAGCCCCAGCATTTT. Translating gives CASSQEGPSYSNQPQHF.

The chain employs TRBV4-1 and TRBJ1-2; no reliable D call. The CDR3 runs 15 residues. The germline V gene has CDR1 MGHRA and CDR2 YSYEKL. The V gene lost 3 bases and the J gene lost 3 bases, with 14 bases spanning the gap. CDR3 sequence (DNA): TGCGCCAGCAGCCATCTACCCGCCGACGACTATGGCTACACCTTC. It codes for CASSHLPADDYGYTF.

This clonotype has only a few counts. The chain links TRBV12-3 or TRBV12-4 to TRBJ1-5; D remains unclear. V dropped 2 bases and J dropped 7 bases, with 15 bases sitting between them. The CDR3 is made up of 15 amino acids. The CDR3 nucleotides read TGTGCCAGCAGTTTAATCAGAACCACTGAACAGCCCCAGCATTTT. Amino acid sequence: CASSLIRTTEQPQHF.

This chain connects TRBV11-2 to TRBJ2-7; TRBD2 might be the D (5 bases). Trimming removed 1 base from V and 0 bases from J, with 16 bases in between. The CDR3 is 17 amino acids. Per the germline V gene, CDR1 is SGHAT and CDR2 is FQNNGV. DNA of the CDR3: TGTGCCAGCAGCTTAGGTCGAGGCGGACTCAGCTCCTACGAGCAGTACTTC. Encoded protein: CASSLGRGGLSSYEQYF.

This chain uses TRBV7-9 with TRBJ2-5; D might be TRBD2 (6 bases). The V end was cut by 5 bases, the J end by 1 base, with 11 bases between. This CDR3 contains 14 residues. The germline V gene has CDR1 SEHNR and CDR2 FQNEAQ (reference sequence). The CDR3 region has the DNA TGTGCCAGCAGCACGACTAGTGGCCAAGAGACCCAGTACTTC. It codes for CASSTTSGQETQYF.